This TCR beta chain originates from a study of T-cell memory formation after mild COVID-19. Germline V gene sequence: CDR1 SEHNR, CDR2 FQNEAQ (reference sequence). The CDR3 length is 15 residues. V gave up 4 bases and J gave up 5 bases, with 17 bases separating them. General study results and limits: Some SARS-CoV-2-responding clones were already detected in memory before infection.

This clonotype was picked up many times. The target antigen is unknown. MiXCR was run by TCRdb on the 5' RACE reads, yielding one entry per CDR3 protein. This sample has around 110,000 distinct CDR3 sequences, with around 12% found just once. Sequencing was performed on PBMCs or a T cell subset sorted from them (not recorded which). The chain recombines TRBV7-9 with TRBJ2-5; tentative D call: TRBD2 (5 bases). The TCR originated in an adult woman who had mild COVID-19 (a few samples of this study predate the infection). Cell type and time point are not known. CDR3 DNA: TGTGCCAGCAGCTCTCTAGTAGGCCGAGGGGAGACCCAGTACTTC. Translating gives CASSSLVGRGETQYF.